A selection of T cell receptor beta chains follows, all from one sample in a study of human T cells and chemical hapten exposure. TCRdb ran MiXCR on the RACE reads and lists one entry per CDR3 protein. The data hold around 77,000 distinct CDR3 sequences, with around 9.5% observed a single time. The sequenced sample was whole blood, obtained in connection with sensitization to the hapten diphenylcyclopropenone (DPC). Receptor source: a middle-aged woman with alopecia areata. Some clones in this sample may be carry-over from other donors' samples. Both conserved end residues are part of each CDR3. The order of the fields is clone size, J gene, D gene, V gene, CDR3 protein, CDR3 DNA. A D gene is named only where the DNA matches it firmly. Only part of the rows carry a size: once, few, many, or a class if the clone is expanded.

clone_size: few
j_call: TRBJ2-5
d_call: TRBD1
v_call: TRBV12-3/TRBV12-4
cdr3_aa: CASSLARTGVYETQYF
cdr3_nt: TGTGCCAGCAGTTTAGCGAGGACAGGGGTGTACGAGACCCAGTACTTC

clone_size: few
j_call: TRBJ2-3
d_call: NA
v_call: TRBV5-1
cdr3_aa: CASSLNGRTDTQYF
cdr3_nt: TGCGCCAGCAGCTTGAATGGTAGAACAGATACGCAGTATTTT

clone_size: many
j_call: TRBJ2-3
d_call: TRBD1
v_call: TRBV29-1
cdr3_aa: CSVDAGTGLGTDTQYF
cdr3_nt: TGCAGCGTTGATGCCGGGACAGGTTTAGGCACAGATACGCAGTATTTT

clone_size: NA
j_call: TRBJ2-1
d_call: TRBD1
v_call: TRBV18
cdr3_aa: CASSLQGSGEQFF
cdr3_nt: TGTGCCAGCTCACTACAGGGGAGTGGTGAGCAGTTCTTC

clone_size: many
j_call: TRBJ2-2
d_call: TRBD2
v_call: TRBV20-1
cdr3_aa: CSAARKRGGKPGELFF
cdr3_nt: TGCAGTGCCGCCCGAAAGCGGGGGGGCAAGCCCGGGGAGCTGTTTTTT

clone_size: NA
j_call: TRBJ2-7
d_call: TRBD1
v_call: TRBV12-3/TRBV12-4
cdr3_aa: CASGPGTGGYEQYF
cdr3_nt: TGTGCCAGCGGCCCCGGGACAGGGGGCTACGAGCAGTACTTC

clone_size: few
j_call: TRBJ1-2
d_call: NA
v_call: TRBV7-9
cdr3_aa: CASSLEAGLDYGYTF
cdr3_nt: TGTGCCAGCAGCTTAGAAGCAGGGCTGGACTATGGCTACACCTTC

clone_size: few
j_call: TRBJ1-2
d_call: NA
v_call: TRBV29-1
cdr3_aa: CSVVDSPYGYTF
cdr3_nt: TGCAGCGTCGTAGACTCACCCTATGGCTACACCTTC

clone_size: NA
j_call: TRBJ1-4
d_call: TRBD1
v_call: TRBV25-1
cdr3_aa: CASSEYRTGTEKLFF
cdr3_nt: TGTGCCAGCAGTGAATATCGGACAGGGACTGAAAAACTGTTTTTT

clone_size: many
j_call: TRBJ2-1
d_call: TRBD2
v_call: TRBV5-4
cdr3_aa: CASSYGQLAGVPYSYNEQFF
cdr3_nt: TGTGCCAGCAGCTACGGCCAACTAGCGGGGGTTCCTTACTCCTACAATGAGCAGTTCTTC

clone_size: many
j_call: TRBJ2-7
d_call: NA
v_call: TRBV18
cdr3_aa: CASSPTHSPGDEQYF
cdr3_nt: TGTGCCAGCTCACCGACCCACAGCCCAGGCGACGAGCAGTACTTC

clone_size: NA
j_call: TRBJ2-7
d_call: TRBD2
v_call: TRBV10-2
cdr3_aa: CASTPGLAAYEQYF
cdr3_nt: TGCGCCAGCACCCCGGGACTAGCCGCCTACGAGCAGTACTTC

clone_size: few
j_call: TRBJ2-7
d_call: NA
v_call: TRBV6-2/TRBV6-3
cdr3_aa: CASSYWTNEQYF
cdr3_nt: TGTGCCAGCAGTTACTGGACAAACGAGCAGTACTTC

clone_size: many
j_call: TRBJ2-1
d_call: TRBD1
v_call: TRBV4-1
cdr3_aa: CASSPDRGSEQFF
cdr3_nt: TGCGCCAGCAGCCCCGACAGGGGGAGTGAGCAGTTCTTC

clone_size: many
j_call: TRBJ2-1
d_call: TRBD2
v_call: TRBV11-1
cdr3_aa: CASSLAGPAGGREQFF
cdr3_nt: TGTGCCAGCAGCTTAGCGGGGCCAGCGGGGGGGCGCGAGCAGTTCTTC

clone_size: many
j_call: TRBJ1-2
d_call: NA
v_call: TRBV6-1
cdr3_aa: CASRLLTAVYGYTF
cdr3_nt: TGTGCCAGCAGACTTCTGACCGCTGTGTATGGCTACACCTTC

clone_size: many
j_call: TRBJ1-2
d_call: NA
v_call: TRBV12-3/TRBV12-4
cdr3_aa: CASSPFGDGYTF
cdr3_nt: TGTGCCAGCAGTCCGTTTGGGGATGGCTACACCTTC

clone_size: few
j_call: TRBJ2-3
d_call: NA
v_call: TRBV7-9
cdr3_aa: CASGRLGTDTQYF
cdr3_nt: TGTGCCAGTGGACGACTAGGCACAGATACGCAGTATTTT

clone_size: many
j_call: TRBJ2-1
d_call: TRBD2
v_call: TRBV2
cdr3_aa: CASSATSGVYYNEQFF
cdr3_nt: TGTGCCAGCAGTGCCACTAGCGGGGTGTACTACAATGAGCAGTTCTTC

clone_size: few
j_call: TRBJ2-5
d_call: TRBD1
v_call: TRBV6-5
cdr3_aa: CASTPGQMYQETQYF
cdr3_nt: TGTGCCAGCACCCCGGGACAGATGTACCAAGAGACCCAGTACTTC

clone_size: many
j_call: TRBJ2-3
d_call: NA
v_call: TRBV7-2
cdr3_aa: CATRPGNTDTQYF
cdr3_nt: TGTGCCACCCGACCGGGGAACACAGATACGCAGTATTTT

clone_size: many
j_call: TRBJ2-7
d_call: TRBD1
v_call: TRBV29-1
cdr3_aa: CSVVRDRRQNEQYF
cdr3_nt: TGCAGCGTTGTTCGGGACAGAAGACAAAACGAGCAGTACTTC

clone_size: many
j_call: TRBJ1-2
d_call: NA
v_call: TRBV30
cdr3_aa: CAWSEQSYGYTF
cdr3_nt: TGTGCCTGGAGTGAACAGTCCTATGGCTACACCTTC

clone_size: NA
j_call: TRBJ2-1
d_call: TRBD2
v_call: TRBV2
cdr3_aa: CASRRLAGAQFF
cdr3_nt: TGTGCCAGCAGGCGATTAGCGGGAGCGCAGTTCTTC

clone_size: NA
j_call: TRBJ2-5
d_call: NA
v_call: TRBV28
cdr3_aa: CASRPEGGPETQYF
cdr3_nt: TGTGCCAGCAGACCGGAAGGGGGTCCAGAGACCCAGTACTTC

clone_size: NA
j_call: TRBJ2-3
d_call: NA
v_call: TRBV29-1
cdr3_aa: CSGQGFSTDTQYF
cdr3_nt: TGCAGCGGGCAGGGCTTTTCCACAGATACGCAGTATTTT

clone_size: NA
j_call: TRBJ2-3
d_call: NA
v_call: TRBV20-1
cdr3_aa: CSAWDSQVDTQNF
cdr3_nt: TGCAGTGCATGGGACTCCCAGGTGGATACGCAGAATTTT

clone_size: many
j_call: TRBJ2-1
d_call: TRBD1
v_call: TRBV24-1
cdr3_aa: CATSEGTGSYNEQFF
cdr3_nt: TGTGCCACCAGTGAGGGGACAGGGTCCTACAATGAGCAGTTCTTC

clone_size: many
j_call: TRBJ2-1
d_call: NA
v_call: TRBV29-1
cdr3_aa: CSVGRTAYNEQFF
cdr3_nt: TGCAGCGTTGGAAGGACAGCCTACAATGAGCAGTTCTTC

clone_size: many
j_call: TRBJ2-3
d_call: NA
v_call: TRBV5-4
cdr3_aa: CASSLRQGSDTQYF
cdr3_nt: TGTGCCAGCAGCTTGCGCCAGGGGTCAGATACGCAGTATTTT

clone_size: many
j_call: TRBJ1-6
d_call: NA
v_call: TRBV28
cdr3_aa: CASTPDSYNSPLHF
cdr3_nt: TGTGCCAGCACTCCGGACAGCTATAATTCACCCCTCCACTTT

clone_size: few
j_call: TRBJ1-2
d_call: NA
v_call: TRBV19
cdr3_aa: CASSTGFGYTF
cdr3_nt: TGTGCCAGTAGTACAGGGTTTGGCTACACCTTC

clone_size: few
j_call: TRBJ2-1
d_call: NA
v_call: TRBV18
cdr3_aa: CASSPPGAYNEQFF
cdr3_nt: TGTGCCAGCTCACCACCGGGGGCGTACAATGAGCAGTTCTTC

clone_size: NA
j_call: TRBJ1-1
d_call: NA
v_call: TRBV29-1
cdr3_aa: CSVWRGNTEAFF
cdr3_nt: TGCAGCGTTTGGCGGGGTAACACTGAAGCTTTCTTT

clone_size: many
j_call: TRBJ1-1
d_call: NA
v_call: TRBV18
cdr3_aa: CASRRMNTEAFF
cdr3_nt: TGTGCCAGCCGACGGATGAACACTGAAGCTTTCTTT

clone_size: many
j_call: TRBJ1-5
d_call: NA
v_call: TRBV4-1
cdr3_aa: CASSQGRGLHGPQHF
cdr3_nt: TGCGCCAGCAGCCAAGGAAGGGGTTTACACGGGCCCCAGCATTTT

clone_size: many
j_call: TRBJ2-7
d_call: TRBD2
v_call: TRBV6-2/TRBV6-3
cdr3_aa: CASSYLAGDDVQYF
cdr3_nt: TGTGCCAGCAGTTATCTAGCGGGGGACGATGTGCAGTACTTC

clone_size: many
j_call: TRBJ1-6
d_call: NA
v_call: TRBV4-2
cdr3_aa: CASSQDGTSSYNSPLHF
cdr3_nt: TGTGCCAGCAGCCAAGATGGAACGAGCTCCTATAATTCACCCCTCCACTTT

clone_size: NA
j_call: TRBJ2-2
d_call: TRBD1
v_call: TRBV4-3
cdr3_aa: CASRAGQDLEQTGELFF
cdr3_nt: TGCGCCAGCCGTGCTGGACAGGACCTCGAACAGACCGGGGAGCTGTTTTTT

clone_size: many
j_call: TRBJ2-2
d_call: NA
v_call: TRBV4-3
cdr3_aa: CASSRGVSWANTGELFF
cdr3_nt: TGCGCCAGCAGCCGGGGGGTTTCCTGGGCGAACACCGGGGAGCTGTTTTTT

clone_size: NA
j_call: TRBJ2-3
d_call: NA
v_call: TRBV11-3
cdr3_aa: CASSLGVQVTDTQYF
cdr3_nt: TGTGCCAGCAGCTTAGGGGTACAAGTCACAGATACGCAGTATTTT

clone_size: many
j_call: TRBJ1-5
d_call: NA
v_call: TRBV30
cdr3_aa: CAWSLTDNQPQHF
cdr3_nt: TGTGCCTGGAGTTTAACAGACAATCAGCCCCAGCATTTT

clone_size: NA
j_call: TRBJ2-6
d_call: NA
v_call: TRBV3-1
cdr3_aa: CASNPGVGANVLTF
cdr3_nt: TGTGCCAGCAACCCAGGGGTTGGGGCCAACGTCCTGACTTTC

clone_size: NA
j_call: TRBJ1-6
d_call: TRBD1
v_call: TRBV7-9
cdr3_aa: CASSSDRLYNSPLHF
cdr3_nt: TGTGCCAGCAGCTCGGACAGGCTCTATAATTCACCCCTCCACTTT

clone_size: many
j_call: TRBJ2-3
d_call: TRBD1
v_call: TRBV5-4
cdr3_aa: CASSLEATGGGTDTQYF
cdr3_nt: TGTGCCAGCAGCTTGGAAGCCACAGGGGGAGGCACAGATACGCAGTATTTT

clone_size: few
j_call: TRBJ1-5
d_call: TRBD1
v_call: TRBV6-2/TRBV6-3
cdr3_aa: CASSSLRTGVDHSNQPQHF
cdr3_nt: TGTGCCAGCAGTTCCTTACGGACAGGGGTGGATCATAGCAATCAGCCCCAGCATTTT

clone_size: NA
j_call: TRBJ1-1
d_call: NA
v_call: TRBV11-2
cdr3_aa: CASNPTGGTEAFF
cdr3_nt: TGTGCCAGCAACCCAACCGGGGGGACTGAAGCTTTCTTT

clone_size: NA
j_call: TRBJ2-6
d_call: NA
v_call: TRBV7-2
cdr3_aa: CASSWSSGANVLTF
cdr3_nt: TGTGCCAGCAGCTGGTCCTCTGGGGCCAACGTCCTGACTTTC

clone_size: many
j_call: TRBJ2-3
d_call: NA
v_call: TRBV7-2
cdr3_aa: CASSSRTSSTDTQYF
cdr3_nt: TGTGCCAGCAGCTCCAGGACTTCTAGCACAGATACGCAGTATTTT

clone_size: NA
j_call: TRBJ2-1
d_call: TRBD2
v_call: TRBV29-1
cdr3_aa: CSVTTSGGQSSYNEQFF
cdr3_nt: TGCAGCGTTACGACTAGCGGGGGGCAAAGCTCCTACAATGAGCAGTTCTTC

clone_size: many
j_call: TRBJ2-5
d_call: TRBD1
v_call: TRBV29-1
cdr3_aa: CSADPTGDRETQYF
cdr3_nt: TGCAGCGCCGATCCTACAGGGGACCGTGAGACCCAGTACTTC

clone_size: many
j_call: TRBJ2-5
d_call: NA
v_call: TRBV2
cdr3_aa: CAAVKSLKTETQYF
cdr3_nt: TGTGCCGCGGTAAAATCGCTGAAGACAGAGACCCAGTACTTC

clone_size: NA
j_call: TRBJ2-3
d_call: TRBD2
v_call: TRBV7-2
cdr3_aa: CASTIMPSGGVDTQYF
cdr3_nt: TGTGCCAGCACCATCATGCCTAGCGGGGGAGTAGATACGCAGTATTTT

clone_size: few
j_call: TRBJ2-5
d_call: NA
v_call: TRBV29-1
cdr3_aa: CSARVARPETQYF
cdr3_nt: TGCAGCGCGAGGGTGGCCCGCCCAGAGACCCAGTACTTC

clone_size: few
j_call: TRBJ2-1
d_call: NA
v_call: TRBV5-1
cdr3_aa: CASSLDPDPYNEQFF
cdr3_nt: TGCGCCAGCAGCTTGGACCCGGACCCCTACAATGAGCAGTTCTTC

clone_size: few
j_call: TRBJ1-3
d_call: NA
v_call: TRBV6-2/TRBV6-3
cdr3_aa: CATGRDTSSGNTIYF
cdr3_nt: TGTGCCACCGGTCGGGACACGAGCTCTGGAAACACCATATATTTT

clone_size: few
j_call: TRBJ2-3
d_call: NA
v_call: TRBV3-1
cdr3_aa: CASSPRRGFTDTQYF
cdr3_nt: TGTGCCAGCAGCCCGCGGCGTGGGTTCACAGATACGCAGTATTTT

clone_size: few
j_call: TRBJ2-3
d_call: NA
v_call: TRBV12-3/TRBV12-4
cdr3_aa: CASTADRSTDTQYF
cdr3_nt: TGTGCCAGCACCGCCGACAGGTCCACAGATACGCAGTATTTT